This T cell receptor beta chain was recovered during a study of sequential checkpoint blockade in melanoma. As for treatment: randomized to nivolumab then ipilimumab (arm A) or the reverse (arm B). Sorted cells were live CD3+CD8+, lacking CD19 and CD56, from PBMCs. The CDR3 extends over 13 amino acids. Germline CDR1 reads MNHEY; CDR2 reads SMNVEV (reference sequence). The V segment lost 10 bases and the J segment 5 bases; nucleotides outside the gene matches: 8. Generated by immunoSEQ multiplex PCR, the TCRdb table keeps only in-frame clones and is missing some. Here the sample spans more than 35,000 clones, over 75% being singletons.

The clonotype originates from a human donor with melanoma. The sequencing used CD8+ T cells sorted from blood (inferred from file names), collected from a patient given nivolumab and ipilimumab in sequence. The chain uses TRBV27 and TRBJ2-7; 10 bases are a match to TRBD1. In DNA, the CDR3 is TGTGCCACTAAGGGACAGGGGCTCCACGAGCAGTACTTC. Translated: CATKGQGLHEQYF.